This TCR beta chain was identified in a study of human T cells and chemical hapten exposure. As for the study in general: In the roughly 25-week study, patients were dosed weekly with diphenylcyclopropenone on the scalp throughout.

This clonotype has a count of ten or more. What it recognizes is unknown. TCRdb analysed the RACE reads with MiXCR anew, one entry per CDR3 protein. This table has approximately 72,000 distinct CDR3 sequences, around 10% appearing once. The time point was: patch test 3, about 24 weeks after DPC sensitization. The treatment: therapeutic diphenylcyclopropenone sensitization with weekly scalp DPC. Those who donated were patients with alopecia, 18 to 70 years of age, and suitable for DPC. The study, taken as a whole, reports: Expanded TCR counts at PT1 were positively correlated with the patch test score.

The CDR3 loop spans 14 amino acids. Per germline, CDR1 MDHEN and CDR2 SYDVKM. V was trimmed by 7 bases and J by 2 bases, leaving 14 bases between them. Specimen: whole blood, collected in connection with sensitization to the hapten diphenylcyclopropenone (DPC). This chain uses TRBV28 with TRBJ1-2; no clear D gene. This clonotype was sampled from a woman in her forties or fifties with alopecia areata. Some clones in this sample may be carry-over from other donors' samples. CDR3 nucleotides: TGTGCCAGCAAAGCCAGATTTAAAAACTATGGCTACACCTTC. It codes for CASKARFKNYGYTF.